This is a list of T cell receptor beta chains from one sample in a study of response to subunit inactivated influenza vaccine. TCRdb reprocessed the RT-PCR reads via MiXCR and lists one record per CDR3 protein. The sample contains roughly 630,000 distinct CDR3 sequences, around 15% of which appear only once. The sample consisted of PBMCs from blood, taken about 14 days before vaccination. All receptors derive from a man aged 45 to 65 who received an inactivated influenza vaccine. Both conserved end residues are part of each CDR3. Each record gives: CDR3 length, V gene, clone size, D gene, J gene, CDR3 protein, CDR3 DNA. A D gene is named only where the DNA matches it firmly. Some rows have no size entry. The others give once, few or many, or a class for an expanded clone.

>15|TRBV7-9|few|.|TRBJ1-1
CASSPAGAPNTEAFF
TGTGCCAGCAGCCCGGCCGGGGCTCCGAACACTGAAGCTTTCTTT
>13|TRBV28|.|.|TRBJ2-5
CASSLRGKETQYF
TGTGCCAGCAGTTTACGGGGGAAAGAGACCCAGTACTTC
>15|TRBV19|few|.|TRBJ1-5
CASFHNRGKGQPQHF
TGTGCCAGCTTTCATAATCGGGGTAAGGGGCAGCCCCAGCATTTT
>15|TRBV7-9|.|.|TRBJ2-3
CASSPGAPSTDTQYF
TGTGCCAGCAGCCCTGGGGCACCGAGCACAGATACGCAGTATTTT
>14|TRBV15|few|.|TRBJ2-3
CATSIGLSTDTQYF
TGTGCCACCAGCATAGGACTTTCCACAGATACGCAGTATTTT
>16|TRBV6-1|.|TRBD1|TRBJ2-1
CASRNAGQGAHNEQFF
TGTGCCAGCAGGAACGCGGGACAGGGGGCTCACAATGAGCAGTTCTTC
>14|TRBV10-3|.|.|TRBJ2-1
CAISAQGGNNEQFF
TGTGCCATCAGCGCACAGGGGGGGAACAATGAGCAGTTCTTC
>14|TRBV20-1|many|TRBD1|TRBJ2-7
CSASSGGQEDEQYF
TGCAGTGCTAGTAGTGGTGGACAGGAGGACGAGCAGTACTTC
>15|TRBV2|.|TRBD1|TRBJ2-5
CASKRIDRGALPPYF
TGTGCCAGCAAAAGAATAGACAGGGGCGCCCTGCCCCCGTACTTC
>15|TRBV4-3|.|TRBD1|TRBJ1-4
CASSQGQGASEKLFF
TGCGCCAGCAGCCAAGGACAGGGGGCGAGTGAAAAACTGTTTTTT
>17|TRBV3-1|once|TRBD2|TRBJ2-7
CASSQVGGARPSYEQYF
TGTGCCAGCAGCCAAGTGGGAGGGGCTCGGCCCTCCTACGAGCAGTACTTC
>16|TRBV12-3/TRBV12-4|few|TRBD2|TRBJ2-1
CASSPHLSGAYNEQFF
TGTGCCAGCAGTCCCCATTTAAGCGGGGCCTACAATGAGCAGTTCTTC
>11|TRBV20-1|few|.|TRBJ1-5
CSAREAGPQHF
TGCAGTGCTAGAGAAGCGGGGCCCCAGCATTTT
>15|TRBV4-1|.|.|TRBJ1-6
CASSQADRRNSPLHF
TGCGCCAGCAGCCAAGCCGACAGGCGGAACTCACCCCTCCACTTT
>13|TRBV6-6|.|.|TRBJ2-1
CASTKRPLDEQFF
TGTGCCAGCACCAAGAGGCCGTTGGATGAGCAGTTCTTC
>16|TRBV20-1|few|TRBD1|TRBJ2-7
CSARAPRGQVELVQYF
TGCAGTGCTAGAGCACCCAGGGGGCAAGTTGAGTTAGTTCAGTACTTC
>16|TRBV5-1|.|TRBD2|TRBJ2-3
CASSLFRTSGTDTQYF
TGCGCCAGCAGCTTGTTTCGGACTAGCGGCACAGATACGCAGTATTTT
>12|TRBV12-3/TRBV12-4|.|.|TRBJ1-2
CASRQGRRGYTF
TGTGCCAGCAGACAGGGAAGGCGTGGCTACACCTTC
>12|TRBV29-1|few|TRBD1|TRBJ1-1
CSGQGVGTEAFF
TGCAGCGGCCAGGGGGTAGGCACTGAAGCTTTCTTT
>12|TRBV28|many|.|TRBJ2-7
CASSLTEYEQYF
TGTGCCAGCAGTTTGACAGAATACGAGCAGTACTTC
>17|TRBV28|.|TRBD1|TRBJ1-5
CASSSIGTDRSNQPQHF
TGTGCCAGCAGTTCAATAGGGACAGACCGGAGCAATCAGCCCCAGCATTTT
>16|TRBV18|.|.|TRBJ2-7
CASSPTHDGPFYEQYF
TGTGCCAGCTCACCAACCCACGACGGGCCGTTCTACGAGCAGTACTTC
>16|TRBV20-1|.|.|TRBJ2-6
CSARVAGPSGANVLTF
TGCAGTGCTAGAGTCGCAGGGCCCTCTGGGGCCAACGTCCTGACTTTC
>16|TRBV5-1|many|.|TRBJ2-3
CASSLSSGAFTDTQYF
TGCGCCAGCAGCTTATCAAGCGGAGCCTTCACAGATACGCAGTATTTT
>14|TRBV2|few|TRBD2|TRBJ2-7
CASTLRTSGDEQYF
TGTGCCAGCACTCTTCGGACTAGCGGCGACGAGCAGTACTTC
>18|TRBV20-1|.|TRBD1|TRBJ2-1
CSARATGGGRSSYNEQFF
TGCAGTGCTAGAGCGACAGGGGGTGGTCGTAGCTCCTACAATGAGCAGTTCTTC
>16|TRBV5-5|few|TRBD2|TRBJ2-3
CASSSRTSGRLDTQYF
TGTGCCAGCAGCTCGAGGACTAGCGGGAGATTGGATACGCAGTATTTT
>16|TRBV20-1|.|.|TRBJ2-1
CSARDMGAGSYNEQFF
TGCAGTGCTAGAGATATGGGGGCGGGATCCTACAATGAGCAGTTCTTC
>15|TRBV5-1|.|.|TRBJ2-2
CASSAGAANTGELFF
TGCGCCAGCAGCGCGGGGGCAGCGAACACCGGGGAGCTGTTTTTT
>17|TRBV10-3|few|TRBD1|TRBJ2-7
CAISESTLRQGANEQYF
TGTGCCATCAGTGAGTCGACTCTTAGGCAGGGGGCAAACGAGCAGTACTTC
>15|TRBV27|few|.|TRBJ1-6
CASSNYRKHNSPLHF
TGTGCCAGCAGTAACTACCGGAAACATAATTCACCCCTCCACTTT
>13|TRBV29-1|.|TRBD2|TRBJ2-7
CSVEGTRDREQYF
TGCAGCGTTGAGGGGACTAGGGATCGGGAGCAGTACTTC
>15|TRBV12-3/TRBV12-4|many|.|TRBJ1-5
CASSLSASSNQPQHF
TGTGCCAGCAGTTTGTCTGCTTCTAGCAATCAGCCCCAGCATTTT
>14|TRBV6-1|.|.|TRBJ2-7
CASRPDDKNYEQYF
TGTGCCAGCAGACCAGACGACAAGAACTACGAGCAGTACTTC
>14|TRBV27|many|.|TRBJ2-4
CASSFSLAKNIQYF
TGTGCCAGCAGTTTCTCTTTAGCCAAAAACATTCAGTACTTC
>15|TRBV20-1|.|TRBD2|TRBJ2-1
CSATHSGGRHDEQFF
TGCAGTGCAACCCATAGCGGGGGCCGACATGATGAGCAGTTCTTC
>15|TRBV28|.|.|TRBJ2-6
CASGYRVSGANVLTF
TGTGCCAGCGGGTACAGGGTTTCGGGGGCCAACGTCCTGACTTTC
>17|TRBV7-2|many|.|TRBJ2-3
CASSLASRGFGTDTQYF
TGTGCCAGCAGCTTAGCCTCTAGGGGGTTCGGCACAGATACGCAGTATTTT
>15|TRBV4-1|many|.|TRBJ2-1
CASSPDKSSYNEQFF
TGCGCCAGCAGCCCGGACAAGAGCTCCTACAATGAGCAGTTCTTC
>15|TRBV28|many|.|TRBJ1-4
CASSSNRDGDEKLFF
TGTGCCAGCAGTTCGAACCGGGACGGAGATGAAAAACTGTTTTTT
>15|TRBV7-2|.|.|TRBJ2-7
CASSLSGGALYEQYF
TGTGCCAGCAGCTTAAGTGGGGGAGCGCTCTACGAGCAGTACTTC
>13|TRBV20-1|.|.|TRBJ2-7
CRVSQGPSYEQYF
TGCAGGGTCTCCCAGGGGCCCTCCTACGAGCAGTACTTC
>14|TRBV9|.|TRBD1|TRBJ2-7
CASSEADRSYEQYF
TGTGCCAGCAGCGAGGCGGACAGGTCCTACGAGCAGTACTTC
>14|TRBV5-5|few|TRBD2|TRBJ2-7
CASQLAGESYEQYF
TGTGCCAGCCAGCTTGCGGGAGAGTCCTACGAGCAGTACTTC
>15|TRBV29-1|few|TRBD1|TRBJ1-4
CSVGRTGATNEKLFF
TGCAGCGTCGGGAGGACAGGTGCAACTAATGAAAAACTGTTTTTT
>14|TRBV9|few|.|TRBJ2-2
CASSIQEYGGELFF
TGTGCCAGCAGCATACAGGAGTATGGCGGGGAGCTGTTTTTT
>15|TRBV12-3/TRBV12-4|few|TRBD2|TRBJ2-5
CASSIAGGLQETQYF
TGTGCCAGCAGTATAGCGGGGGGGCTTCAAGAGACCCAGTACTTC
>13|TRBV12-3/TRBV12-4|.|.|TRBJ1-5
CASAANSNQPQHF
TGTGCCAGCGCCGCGAATAGCAATCAGCCCCAGCATTTT
>13|TRBV29-1|.|.|TRBJ2-2
CSVEASYPGELFF
TGCAGCGTTGAAGCGAGCTATCCCGGGGAGCTGTTTTTT
>12|TRBV20-1|many|.|TRBJ1-3
CSAIWRANTIYF
TGCAGTGCTATTTGGAGAGCGAACACCATATATTTT
>15|TRBV6-5|few|.|TRBJ1-3
CASSYGPISGNTIYF
TGTGCCAGCAGTTACGGCCCGATCTCTGGAAACACCATATATTTT
>15|TRBV28|few|TRBD2|TRBJ2-1
CASSLEGLAGREQFF
TGTGCCAGCAGTTTGGAGGGACTAGCGGGAAGGGAGCAGTTCTTC